This T cell receptor beta chain was identified during a study of blood T cell repertoires in COVID-19. This CDR3 has 18 residues. CDR1 and CDR2 (germline): SQVTM, ANQGSEA. Trimming cost V 6 bases and J 2 bases; bases outside gene matches: 14. Participants came from 24 US areas, aged roughly 18 to 89 years. Generated by immunoSEQ multiplex PCR, the TCRdb table keeps only in-frame clones and is missing some. The sample yields approximately 150,000 clones, about 90% seen once. Material for sequencing was PBMCs or T cells enriched from blood (not recorded which). This chain links TRBV29-1 with TRBJ2-3; 13 nucleotides line up with TRBD2. This TCR derives from a human donor with acute COVID-19. The donor label of this sample is uncertain. Here the CDR3 reads CSVLLGWTSGGNTDTQYF. The CDR3 DNA is TGCAGCGTCCTACTAGGTTGGACTAGCGGGGGAAACACAGATACGCAGTATTTT.